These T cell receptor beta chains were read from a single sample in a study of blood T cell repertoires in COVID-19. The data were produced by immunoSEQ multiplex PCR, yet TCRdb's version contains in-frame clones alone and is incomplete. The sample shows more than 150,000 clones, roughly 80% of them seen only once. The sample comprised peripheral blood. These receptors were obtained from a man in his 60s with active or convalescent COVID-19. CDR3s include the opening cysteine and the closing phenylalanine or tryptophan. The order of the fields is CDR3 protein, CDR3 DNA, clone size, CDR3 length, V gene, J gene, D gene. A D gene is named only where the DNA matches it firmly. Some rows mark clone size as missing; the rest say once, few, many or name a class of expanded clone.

cdr3_aa: CASSLDLAGAGANVLTF
cdr3_nt: TGCGCCAGCAGCTTGGATCTAGCGGGAGCGGGGGCCAACGTCCTGACTTTC
clone_size: NA
cdr3_length: 17
v_call: TRBV5-1
j_call: TRBJ2-6
d_call: TRBD2

cdr3_aa: CASSFQGGTEAFF
cdr3_nt: TGTGCCAGCAGCTTCCAGGGGGGAACTGAAGCTTTCTTT
clone_size: many
cdr3_length: 13
v_call: TRBV5-4
j_call: TRBJ1-1
d_call: TRBD1

cdr3_aa: CASSFPRTLPTF
cdr3_nt: TGTGCCAGCAGCTTCCCTAGGACTCTCCCAACCTTC
clone_size: NA
cdr3_length: 12
v_call: TRBV5-6
j_call: TRBJ2-7
d_call: NA

cdr3_aa: CSASDRTAGAGAFF
cdr3_nt: TGCAGTGCTAGTGACAGGACAGCCGGAGCAGGGGCTTTCTTT
clone_size: few
cdr3_length: 14
v_call: TRBV20-1
j_call: TRBJ1-1
d_call: NA

cdr3_aa: CASSRDRGSYEQYF
cdr3_nt: TGTGCCAGCAGTCGGGACAGGGGGTCGTACGAGCAGTACTTC
clone_size: NA
cdr3_length: 14
v_call: TRBV7-2
j_call: TRBJ2-7
d_call: TRBD1

cdr3_aa: CASSILGLAGDVGEQYF
cdr3_nt: TGTGCCAGTAGTATCCTGGGACTAGCGGGAGACGTAGGCGAGCAGTACTTC
clone_size: NA
cdr3_length: 17
v_call: TRBV19
j_call: TRBJ2-7
d_call: TRBD2

cdr3_aa: CASSHRRGELFF
cdr3_nt: TGTGCCAGCAGCCACCGGAGGGGGGAGCTGTTTTTT
clone_size: once
cdr3_length: 12
v_call: TRBV13
j_call: TRBJ2-2
d_call: NA

cdr3_aa: CSTPADSGANVLTF
cdr3_nt: TGCAGCACTCCTGCGGACTCTGGGGCCAACGTCCTGACTTTC
clone_size: NA
cdr3_length: 14
v_call: TRBV29-1
j_call: TRBJ2-6
d_call: NA

cdr3_aa: CASRQDTQYF
cdr3_nt: TGTGCCAGCAGACAAGATACGCAGTATTTT
clone_size: NA
cdr3_length: 10
v_call: TRBV6-6
j_call: TRBJ2-3
d_call: NA

cdr3_aa: CASSPQGIGETQYF
cdr3_nt: TGTGCCAGCAGCCCTCAGGGTATTGGGGAGACCCAGTACTTC
clone_size: once
cdr3_length: 14
v_call: TRBV3-1/TRBV3-2
j_call: TRBJ2-5
d_call: NA

cdr3_aa: CASSPWGPLGQGARGNTEAFF
cdr3_nt: TGCGCCAGCAGCCCCTGGGGCCCGTTGGGACAGGGGGCGCGTGGGAACACTGAAGCTTTCTTT
clone_size: NA
cdr3_length: 21
v_call: TRBV5-1
j_call: TRBJ1-1
d_call: TRBD1

cdr3_aa: CASSKDRSGAYEQYF
cdr3_nt: TGTGCCAGCAGTAAGGACAGGTCAGGGGCCTACGAGCAGTACTTC
clone_size: NA
cdr3_length: 15
v_call: TRBV6-5
j_call: TRBJ2-7
d_call: TRBD1

cdr3_aa: CASSMDRGRGRETQYF
cdr3_nt: TGTGCCAGTAGTATGGACAGGGGGAGAGGCCGGGAGACCCAGTACTTC
clone_size: NA
cdr3_length: 16
v_call: TRBV19
j_call: TRBJ2-5
d_call: TRBD1

cdr3_aa: CASRSSGRSYNEQFF
cdr3_nt: TGTGCCAGCAGGTCTAGCGGGAGATCCTACAATGAGCAGTTCTTC
clone_size: NA
cdr3_length: 15
v_call: TRBV14
j_call: TRBJ2-1
d_call: TRBD2

cdr3_aa: CASSQGFSMVRPEQFF
cdr3_nt: TGTGCCAGCAGCCAAGGTTTTAGCATGGTCCGGCCTGAGCAGTTCTTC
clone_size: NA
cdr3_length: 16
v_call: TRBV14
j_call: TRBJ2-1
d_call: NA

cdr3_aa: CAISESTDDTQYF
cdr3_nt: TGTGCCATCAGTGAGTCGACTGATGATACGCAGTATTTT
clone_size: few
cdr3_length: 13
v_call: TRBV10-3
j_call: TRBJ2-3
d_call: NA

cdr3_aa: CATSRAGVYEQYF
cdr3_nt: TGTGCCACCTCTCGAGCGGGAGTCTACGAGCAGTACTTC
clone_size: NA
cdr3_length: 13
v_call: TRBV28
j_call: TRBJ2-7
d_call: TRBD2

cdr3_aa: CASSLEPTGVSPLHF
cdr3_nt: TGCGCCAGCAGCTTGGAACCGACAGGGGTTTCACCCCTCCACTTT
clone_size: NA
cdr3_length: 15
v_call: TRBV5-1
j_call: TRBJ1-6
d_call: TRBD1

cdr3_aa: CAISGGAADTQYF
cdr3_nt: TGTGCCATCAGTGGGGGAGCCGCAGATACGCAGTATTTT
clone_size: NA
cdr3_length: 13
v_call: TRBV10-3
j_call: TRBJ2-3
d_call: NA

cdr3_aa: CASGTSGRVSYEQYF
cdr3_nt: TGTGCCAGCGGGACTAGCGGGAGAGTCTCCTACGAGCAGTACTTC
clone_size: NA
cdr3_length: 15
v_call: TRBV27
j_call: TRBJ2-7
d_call: TRBD2

cdr3_aa: CASSLEGGRSGEQYF
cdr3_nt: TGCGCCAGCAGCTTGGAGGGCGGGAGGTCGGGAGAGCAGTACTTC
clone_size: NA
cdr3_length: 15
v_call: TRBV5-1
j_call: TRBJ2-7
d_call: TRBD2

cdr3_aa: CASSHGTFQGEKLFF
cdr3_nt: TGTGCCAGCAGCCACGGGACTTTTCAAGGGGAAAAACTGTTTTTT
clone_size: once
cdr3_length: 15
v_call: TRBV14
j_call: TRBJ1-4
d_call: NA

cdr3_aa: CASSPPWGGTSTEAFF
cdr3_nt: TGTGCCAGCAGCCCTCCCTGGGGGGGCACCAGTACTGAAGCTTTCTTT
clone_size: NA
cdr3_length: 16
v_call: TRBV11-2
j_call: TRBJ1-1
d_call: NA

cdr3_aa: CASSRAWDTQYF
cdr3_nt: TGCGCCAGCAGTCGAGCGTGGGATACGCAGTATTTT
clone_size: NA
cdr3_length: 12
v_call: TRBV23-1
j_call: TRBJ2-3
d_call: NA

cdr3_aa: CASSLALGRENNEQFF
cdr3_nt: TGTGCCAGCAGCTTAGCGTTGGGAAGGGAGAACAATGAGCAGTTCTTC
clone_size: NA
cdr3_length: 16
v_call: TRBV7-9
j_call: TRBJ2-1
d_call: NA

cdr3_aa: CASRPGTANQPQHF
cdr3_nt: TGTGCCAGCAGGCCCGGGACAGCAAATCAGCCCCAGCATTTT
clone_size: few
cdr3_length: 14
v_call: TRBV28
j_call: TRBJ1-5
d_call: TRBD1

cdr3_aa: CASSLVGQGVYGYTF
cdr3_nt: TGTGCCAGCAGCTTGGTGGGGCAGGGGGTCTATGGCTACACCTTC
clone_size: NA
cdr3_length: 15
v_call: TRBV5-4
j_call: TRBJ1-2
d_call: TRBD1

cdr3_aa: CAISPGLAGGTNTGELFF
cdr3_nt: TGTGCCATCAGTCCGGGACTAGCGGGAGGGACCAACACCGGGGAGCTGTTTTTT
clone_size: NA
cdr3_length: 18
v_call: TRBV10-3
j_call: TRBJ2-2
d_call: TRBD2

cdr3_aa: CSVSGTSGRATDTQYF
cdr3_nt: TGCAGCGTTTCCGGGACTAGCGGGAGGGCCACAGATACGCAGTATTTT
clone_size: NA
cdr3_length: 16
v_call: TRBV29-1
j_call: TRBJ2-3
d_call: TRBD2

cdr3_aa: CASSEVKGHTEAFF
cdr3_nt: TGTGCCAGCAGTGAAGTAAAGGGGCACACTGAAGCTTTCTTT
clone_size: NA
cdr3_length: 14
v_call: TRBV6-1
j_call: TRBJ1-1
d_call: NA

cdr3_aa: CASSLVRRGEAFF
cdr3_nt: TGTGCCAGCAGCTTGGTAAGGAGAGGTGAAGCTTTCTTT
clone_size: NA
cdr3_length: 13
v_call: TRBV5-6
j_call: TRBJ1-1
d_call: NA

cdr3_aa: CASSRGLAAKSYNEQFF
cdr3_nt: TGTGCCAGTAGTCGGGGACTAGCGGCTAAATCCTACAATGAGCAGTTCTTC
clone_size: NA
cdr3_length: 17
v_call: TRBV19
j_call: TRBJ2-1
d_call: TRBD2

cdr3_aa: CASRGGQGNTEAFF
cdr3_nt: TGTGCCAGCCGGGGGGGACAGGGTAACACTGAAGCTTTCTTT
clone_size: once
cdr3_length: 14
v_call: TRBV6-4
j_call: TRBJ1-1
d_call: TRBD1

cdr3_aa: CSASSRARDRGNEQYF
cdr3_nt: TGCAGTGCTAGTTCGAGGGCGAGGGACAGGGGGAACGAGCAGTACTTC
clone_size: NA
cdr3_length: 16
v_call: TRBV20-1
j_call: TRBJ2-7
d_call: TRBD1

cdr3_aa: CASSPRTGGETQYF
cdr3_nt: TGTGCCAGCAGTCCCCGGACAGGGGGAGAGACCCAGTACTTC
clone_size: NA
cdr3_length: 14
v_call: TRBV28
j_call: TRBJ2-5
d_call: TRBD1

cdr3_aa: CATTPRREEETQYF
cdr3_nt: TGTGCCACTACACCCAGAAGGGAGGAAGAGACCCAGTACTTC
clone_size: few
cdr3_length: 14
v_call: TRBV10-3
j_call: TRBJ2-5
d_call: NA

cdr3_aa: CASSSAPKDTYEQYF
cdr3_nt: TGTGCCAGCAGCTCGGCCCCCAAAGACACGTACGAGCAGTACTTC
clone_size: NA
cdr3_length: 15
v_call: TRBV5-5
j_call: TRBJ2-7
d_call: NA

cdr3_aa: CASSLSGGRHNEQFF
cdr3_nt: TGTGCCAGCAGCTTATCGGGCGGGAGACACAATGAGCAGTTCTTC
clone_size: few
cdr3_length: 15
v_call: TRBV7-8
j_call: TRBJ2-1
d_call: TRBD2

cdr3_aa: CASTGTGVHEQFF
cdr3_nt: TGCGCCAGTACCGGGACAGGGGTCCATGAGCAGTTCTTC
clone_size: NA
cdr3_length: 13
v_call: TRBV5-1
j_call: TRBJ2-1
d_call: TRBD1

cdr3_aa: CASSKLDTQYF
cdr3_nt: TGTGCCAGCAGCAAACTAGATACGCAGTATTTT
clone_size: few
cdr3_length: 11
v_call: TRBV7-2
j_call: TRBJ2-3
d_call: NA

cdr3_aa: CSVGGQGAGNYGYTF
cdr3_nt: TGCAGCGTTGGAGGACAGGGGGCAGGGAACTATGGCTACACCTTC
clone_size: NA
cdr3_length: 15
v_call: TRBV29-1
j_call: TRBJ1-2
d_call: TRBD1

cdr3_aa: CASSQQTLIQYF
cdr3_nt: TGTGCCAGCAGTCAACAAACCCTGATTCAGTACTTC
clone_size: NA
cdr3_length: 12
v_call: TRBV28
j_call: TRBJ2-4
d_call: NA

cdr3_aa: CASSSGTGGFYEQYF
cdr3_nt: TGTGCCAGCAGCTCCGGGACAGGGGGCTTCTACGAGCAGTACTTC
clone_size: NA
cdr3_length: 15
v_call: TRBV28
j_call: TRBJ2-7
d_call: TRBD1